Listed below are T cell receptor beta chains from one sample, sequenced in a study of identical twins. TCRdb reprocessed the 5' RACE reads with MiXCR, giving one entry per CDR3 protein. Of roughly 500,000 distinct CDR3 sequences in the sample, 22% were seen once. The same sample was also studied in work on T cells expressing NK-cell markers.

The sequenced sample consisted of CD4+ T cells sorted from blood. The receptors were sampled from a woman between 18 and 30 years old in good health. CDR3s include the opening cysteine and the closing phenylalanine or tryptophan. The order of the fields is clone size, V gene, J gene, D gene, CDR3 protein, CDR3 DNA. A D gene is named only where the DNA matches it firmly. Rows may omit the clone size; those that give it use once, few, many or a size class.

clone size: NA
V gene: TRBV6-2/TRBV6-3
J gene: TRBJ1-1
D gene: NA
CDR3 protein: CASSLGRAAEAFF
CDR3 DNA: TGTGCCAGCAGTTTGGGCCGGGCCGCTGAAGCTTTCTTT

clone size: few
V gene: TRBV9
J gene: TRBJ2-1
D gene: TRBD2
CDR3 protein: CASSVLSGGGYNEQFF
CDR3 DNA: TGTGCCAGCAGCGTATTATCGGGCGGGGGTTATAATGAGCAGTTCTTC

clone size: NA
V gene: TRBV20-1
J gene: TRBJ2-5
D gene: NA
CDR3 protein: CSGWGETQYF
CDR3 DNA: TGCAGTGGGTGGGGGGAGACCCAGTACTTC

clone size: NA
V gene: TRBV5-4
J gene: TRBJ2-2
D gene: NA
CDR3 protein: CASSLRTSMNTGELFF
CDR3 DNA: TGTGCCAGCAGCTTGAGGACCTCAATGAACACCGGGGAGCTGTTTTTT

clone size: many
V gene: TRBV7-9
J gene: TRBJ2-1
D gene: TRBD1
CDR3 protein: CASSYATGGGGDEQFF
CDR3 DNA: TGTGCCAGCAGCTATGCCACAGGGGGCGGAGGGGATGAGCAGTTCTTC

clone size: few
V gene: TRBV24-1
J gene: TRBJ2-5
D gene: TRBD2
CDR3 protein: CATSSSGAGGRETQYF
CDR3 DNA: TGTGCCACCAGTAGTTCTGGAGCGGGGGGGCGGGAGACCCAGTACTTC

clone size: NA
V gene: TRBV12-3/TRBV12-4
J gene: TRBJ1-1
D gene: NA
CDR3 protein: CASGSGASEAFF
CDR3 DNA: TGTGCCAGCGGGTCAGGCGCTTCCGAAGCTTTCTTT

clone size: NA
V gene: TRBV2
J gene: TRBJ1-1
D gene: TRBD1
CDR3 protein: CASSERGGNTEAFF
CDR3 DNA: TGTGCCAGCAGTGAAAGAGGGGGCAACACTGAAGCTTTCTTT

clone size: NA
V gene: TRBV7-9
J gene: TRBJ1-4
D gene: NA
CDR3 protein: CASNGGREKLFF
CDR3 DNA: TGTGCCAGCAACGGGGGGCGAGAAAAACTGTTTTTT

clone size: few
V gene: TRBV7-6
J gene: TRBJ2-3
D gene: NA
CDR3 protein: CASSTVTDTQYF
CDR3 DNA: TGTGCCAGCAGCACGGTCACAGATACGCAGTATTTT

clone size: many
V gene: TRBV6-5
J gene: TRBJ1-4
D gene: NA
CDR3 protein: CASSYVARPGEKLFF
CDR3 DNA: TGTGCCAGCAGTTACGTGGCCAGACCTGGGGAAAAACTGTTTTTT

clone size: NA
V gene: TRBV9
J gene: TRBJ2-1
D gene: TRBD1
CDR3 protein: CASSPTGTASYNEQFF
CDR3 DNA: TGTGCCAGCAGCCCTACCGGGACAGCATCCTACAATGAGCAGTTCTTC

clone size: NA
V gene: TRBV29-1
J gene: TRBJ2-7
D gene: TRBD2
CDR3 protein: CSALAGGSYEQYF
CDR3 DNA: TGCAGTGCACTAGCGGGGGGCTCCTACGAGCAGTACTTC

clone size: NA
V gene: TRBV6-2/TRBV6-3
J gene: TRBJ2-1
D gene: TRBD2
CDR3 protein: CASSYWASGGTYNEQFF
CDR3 DNA: TGTGCCAGCAGTTACTGGGCTAGCGGGGGGACTTACAATGAGCAGTTCTTC

clone size: NA
V gene: TRBV5-1
J gene: TRBJ2-5
D gene: NA
CDR3 protein: CASSLVLATETQYF
CDR3 DNA: TGCGCCAGCAGCTTGGTTCTGGCCACGGAGACCCAGTACTTC

clone size: NA
V gene: TRBV20-1
J gene: TRBJ2-1
D gene: NA
CDR3 protein: CSASAGHNEQFF
CDR3 DNA: TGCAGTGCTAGCGCGGGCCACAATGAGCAGTTCTTC

clone size: few
V gene: TRBV12-3/TRBV12-4
J gene: TRBJ2-1
D gene: NA
CDR3 protein: CASSFSQLSYNEQFF
CDR3 DNA: TGTGCCAGCAGTTTTAGTCAGCTCTCCTACAATGAGCAGTTCTTC

clone size: NA
V gene: TRBV6-5
J gene: TRBJ1-2
D gene: TRBD1
CDR3 protein: CASSFAGTGVVGYTF
CDR3 DNA: TGTGCCAGCAGTTTCGCCGGGACAGGAGTTGTCGGCTACACCTTC

clone size: many
V gene: TRBV7-6
J gene: TRBJ1-4
D gene: NA
CDR3 protein: CASSVLGEPEKLFF
CDR3 DNA: TGTGCCAGCAGTGTATTGGGGGAGCCCGAAAAACTGTTTTTT

clone size: NA
V gene: TRBV20-1
J gene: TRBJ2-3
D gene: NA
CDR3 protein: CSARVTDTQYF
CDR3 DNA: TGCAGTGCTAGAGTTACAGATACGCAGTATTTT

clone size: NA
V gene: TRBV15
J gene: TRBJ2-4
D gene: TRBD2
CDR3 protein: CATSRLLETSGGAKYF
CDR3 DNA: TGTGCCACCAGCAGACTCTTGGAGACTAGCGGGGGGGCTAAGTACTTC

clone size: few
V gene: TRBV7-3
J gene: TRBJ2-3
D gene: TRBD2
CDR3 protein: CASSLQASGGSSTDTQYF
CDR3 DNA: TGTGCCAGCAGCTTACAGGCTAGCGGGGGGTCTAGCACAGATACGCAGTATTTT

clone size: few
V gene: TRBV7-2
J gene: TRBJ2-5
D gene: NA
CDR3 protein: CASSLALGSVETQYF
CDR3 DNA: TGTGCCAGCAGCTTAGCGTTGGGCTCGGTAGAGACCCAGTACTTC

clone size: few
V gene: TRBV20-1
J gene: TRBJ2-7
D gene: NA
CDR3 protein: CSALRQYEQYF
CDR3 DNA: TGCAGTGCCCTGCGTCAGTACGAGCAGTACTTC

clone size: few
V gene: TRBV2
J gene: TRBJ2-3
D gene: TRBD2
CDR3 protein: CASTRTAGGTDTQYF
CDR3 DNA: TGTGCCAGCACCAGAACAGCGGGGGGCACAGATACGCAGTATTTT

clone size: NA
V gene: TRBV20-1
J gene: TRBJ2-3
D gene: TRBD2
CDR3 protein: CSAPRSSGSGDTQYF
CDR3 DNA: TGCAGTGCTCCACGGTCTAGCGGGAGTGGAGATACGCAGTATTTT

clone size: few
V gene: TRBV5-1
J gene: TRBJ2-1
D gene: NA
CDR3 protein: CASSLDYYNEQFF
CDR3 DNA: TGCGCCAGCAGCTTGGATTACTACAATGAGCAGTTCTTC

clone size: NA
V gene: TRBV6-1
J gene: TRBJ1-1
D gene: TRBD1
CDR3 protein: CASRSWTGDEAFF
CDR3 DNA: TGTGCCAGCAGATCTTGGACAGGGGATGAAGCTTTCTTT

clone size: NA
V gene: TRBV4-3
J gene: TRBJ2-2
D gene: NA
CDR3 protein: CASSQVWAGELFF
CDR3 DNA: TGCGCCAGCAGCCAAGTTTGGGCCGGGGAGCTGTTTTTT

clone size: NA
V gene: TRBV6-5
J gene: TRBJ2-6
D gene: NA
CDR3 protein: CASSYDTSGANVLTF
CDR3 DNA: TGTGCCAGCAGTTACGACACCTCTGGGGCCAACGTCCTGACTTTC

clone size: NA
V gene: TRBV7-2
J gene: TRBJ2-3
D gene: NA
CDR3 protein: CASSLASGDTQYF
CDR3 DNA: TGTGCCAGCAGCTTAGCGAGCGGGGATACGCAGTATTTT

clone size: NA
V gene: TRBV12-3/TRBV12-4
J gene: TRBJ2-7
D gene: NA
CDR3 protein: CASSLIGGFGYEQYF
CDR3 DNA: TGTGCCAGCAGTTTGATCGGGGGTTTCGGTTACGAGCAGTACTTC

clone size: few
V gene: TRBV7-9
J gene: TRBJ1-6
D gene: NA
CDR3 protein: CASSRTSSPLHF
CDR3 DNA: TGTGCCAGCAGTCGTACGTCTTCACCCCTCCACTTT

clone size: NA
V gene: TRBV5-1
J gene: TRBJ1-2
D gene: NA
CDR3 protein: CASSHEGSHYGYTF
CDR3 DNA: TGCGCCAGCAGCCACGAGGGGAGCCACTATGGCTACACCTTC

clone size: few
V gene: TRBV20-1
J gene: TRBJ1-1
D gene: TRBD1
CDR3 protein: CSAGAGGKFTEAFF
CDR3 DNA: TGCAGTGCTGGGGCAGGGGGCAAGTTCACTGAAGCTTTCTTT

clone size: few
V gene: TRBV20-1
J gene: TRBJ2-1
D gene: NA
CDR3 protein: CSAARPFLSTNEQFF
CDR3 DNA: TGCAGTGCCGCTAGGCCCTTCTTATCTACCAATGAGCAGTTCTTC

clone size: NA
V gene: TRBV12-3/TRBV12-4
J gene: TRBJ2-1
D gene: NA
CDR3 protein: CASSSNSYYNEQFF
CDR3 DNA: TGTGCCAGCAGCTCTAACTCGTACTACAATGAGCAGTTCTTC

clone size: few
V gene: TRBV6-5
J gene: TRBJ2-1
D gene: TRBD2
CDR3 protein: CASSYEGGRARYEQFF
CDR3 DNA: TGTGCCAGCAGTTACGAGGGCGGGAGGGCCAGGTATGAGCAGTTCTTC

clone size: few
V gene: TRBV5-1
J gene: TRBJ2-2
D gene: TRBD1
CDR3 protein: CASSYGTGFTGELFF
CDR3 DNA: TGCGCCAGCAGCTACGGGACAGGGTTTACCGGGGAGCTGTTTTTT

clone size: once
V gene: TRBV9
J gene: TRBJ1-6
D gene: NA
CDR3 protein: CASSVGSGKNSPLHF
CDR3 DNA: TGTGCCAGCAGCGTAGGCTCGGGAAAGAATTCACCCCTCCACTTT

clone size: NA
V gene: TRBV12-3/TRBV12-4
J gene: TRBJ2-1
D gene: TRBD2
CDR3 protein: CASTLVSGKSYNEQFF
CDR3 DNA: TGTGCCAGCACTCTAGTGAGCGGGAAGTCTTACAATGAGCAGTTCTTC

clone size: few
V gene: TRBV20-1
J gene: TRBJ2-3
D gene: TRBD2
CDR3 protein: CSASQPTSGSTDTQYF
CDR3 DNA: TGCAGTGCTAGTCAACCGACTAGCGGAAGCACAGATACGCAGTATTTT